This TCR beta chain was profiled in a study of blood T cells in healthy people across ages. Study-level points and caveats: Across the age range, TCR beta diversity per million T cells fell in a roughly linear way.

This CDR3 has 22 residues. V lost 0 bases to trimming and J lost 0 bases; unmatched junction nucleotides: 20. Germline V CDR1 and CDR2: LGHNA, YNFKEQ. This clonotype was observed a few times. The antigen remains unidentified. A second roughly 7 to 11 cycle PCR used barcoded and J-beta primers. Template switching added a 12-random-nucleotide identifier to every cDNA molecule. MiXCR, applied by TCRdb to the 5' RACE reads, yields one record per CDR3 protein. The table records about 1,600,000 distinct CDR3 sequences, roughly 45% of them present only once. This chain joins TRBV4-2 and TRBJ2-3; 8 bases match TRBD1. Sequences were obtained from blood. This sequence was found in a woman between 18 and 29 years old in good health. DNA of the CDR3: TGTGCCAGCAGCCAAGATAGTAGTAGGCCACGACAGGGGAAATCTAGCACAGATACGCAGTATTTT. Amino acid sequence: CASSQDSSRPRQGKSSTDTQYF.